This T cell receptor (beta chain) was sequenced for a study of cytomegalovirus exposure and HLA in healthy donors. Notes on the study in general: Researchers reported from a later analysis that most CMV-associated TCR beta chains appeared HLA-restricted. What TCR beta sequences reportedly achieved was accurate prediction of HLA-A and HLA-B alleles in most subjects. In a later analysis, specific HLA alleles were associated with more than 15,000 TCR beta sequences at a 0.05 false discovery rate.

Germline CDR1 SGDLS, CDR2 YYNGEE. The CDR3 has 14 residues. Trimming cost V 2 bases and J 3 bases, with 8 bases left between them. As regards this clone: Its antigen is as yet unknown.

Amplification used 60 Vbeta primers and 13 Jbeta primers. The method was immunoSEQ multiplex PCR; TCRdb's version includes in-frame clones alone and lacks a portion of them. The sample records around 45,000 clones, roughly half being singletons. Material: PBMCs. This TCR came from a man aged 55 to 70 in good health and CMV-seronegative. The rearrangement links TRBV9 to TRBJ1-4; TRBD1 is a possible D gene (5 bases). The CDR3 is CASSVRVSNEKLFF. In DNA, the CDR3 is TGTGCCAGCAGCGTCAGGGTATCTAATGAAAAACTGTTTTTT.